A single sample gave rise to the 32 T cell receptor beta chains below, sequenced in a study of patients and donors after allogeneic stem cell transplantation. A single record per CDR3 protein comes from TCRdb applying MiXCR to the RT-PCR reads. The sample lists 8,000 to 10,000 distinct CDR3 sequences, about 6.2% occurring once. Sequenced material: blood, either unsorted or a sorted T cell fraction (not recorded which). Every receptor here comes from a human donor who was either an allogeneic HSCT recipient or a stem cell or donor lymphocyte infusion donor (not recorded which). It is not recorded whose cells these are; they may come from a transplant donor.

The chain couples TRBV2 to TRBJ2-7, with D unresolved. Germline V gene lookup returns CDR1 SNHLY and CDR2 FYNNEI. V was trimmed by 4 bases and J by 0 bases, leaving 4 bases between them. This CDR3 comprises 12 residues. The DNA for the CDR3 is TGTGCCAGCAGTGGGCGCTCCTACGAGCAGTACTTC. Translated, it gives CASSGRSYEQYF.

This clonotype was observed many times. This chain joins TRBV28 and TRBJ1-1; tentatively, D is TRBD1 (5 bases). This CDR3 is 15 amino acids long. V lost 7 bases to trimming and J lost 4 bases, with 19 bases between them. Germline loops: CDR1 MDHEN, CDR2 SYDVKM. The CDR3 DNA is TGTGCCAGCAACCGAGGGGTGGTCGCCGGCACTGAAGCTTTCTTT. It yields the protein CASNRGVVAGTEAFF.

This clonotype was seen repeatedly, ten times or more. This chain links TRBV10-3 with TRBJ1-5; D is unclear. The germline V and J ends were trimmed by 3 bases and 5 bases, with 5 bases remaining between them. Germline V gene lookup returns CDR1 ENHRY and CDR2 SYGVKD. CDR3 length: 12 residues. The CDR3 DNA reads TGTGCCATCAGTGACTTATATCAGCCCCAGCATTTT. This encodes CAISDLYQPQHF.

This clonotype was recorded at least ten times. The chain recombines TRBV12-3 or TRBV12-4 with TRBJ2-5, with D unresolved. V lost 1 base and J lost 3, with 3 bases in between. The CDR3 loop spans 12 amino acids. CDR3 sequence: CASSLVEETQYF. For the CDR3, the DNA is TGTGCCAGCAGTTTAGTGGAAGAGACCCAGTACTTC.

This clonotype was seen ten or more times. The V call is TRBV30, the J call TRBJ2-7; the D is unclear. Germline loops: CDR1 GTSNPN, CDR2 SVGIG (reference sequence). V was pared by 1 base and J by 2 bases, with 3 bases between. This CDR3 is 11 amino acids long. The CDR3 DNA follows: TGTGCCTGGAGTGGAACCTACGAGCAGTACTTC. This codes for CAWSGTYEQYF.

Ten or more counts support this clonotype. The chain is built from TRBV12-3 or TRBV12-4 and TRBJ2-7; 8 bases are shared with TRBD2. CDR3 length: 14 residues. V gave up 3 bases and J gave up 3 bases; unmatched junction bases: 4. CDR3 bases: TGTGCCAGCAGTTTTGGCCTAGCGGGCTACGAGCAGTACTTC. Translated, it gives CASSFGLAGYEQYF.

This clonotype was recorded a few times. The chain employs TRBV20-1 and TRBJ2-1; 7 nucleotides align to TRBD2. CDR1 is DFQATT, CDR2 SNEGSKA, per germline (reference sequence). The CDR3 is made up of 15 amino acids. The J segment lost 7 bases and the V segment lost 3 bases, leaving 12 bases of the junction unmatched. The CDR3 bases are TGCAGTGCTAGCCCCTGGACTAGGGTACGGAATGAGCAGTTCTTC. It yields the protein CSASPWTRVRNEQFF.

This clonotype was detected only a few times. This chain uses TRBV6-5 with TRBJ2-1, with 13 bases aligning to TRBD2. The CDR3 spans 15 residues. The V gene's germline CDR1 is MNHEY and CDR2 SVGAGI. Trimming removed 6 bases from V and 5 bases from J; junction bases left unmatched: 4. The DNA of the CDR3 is TGTGCCAGCAGCAAGGGACTAGCGGGAAACAATGAGCAGTTCTTC. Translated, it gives CASSKGLAGNNEQFF.

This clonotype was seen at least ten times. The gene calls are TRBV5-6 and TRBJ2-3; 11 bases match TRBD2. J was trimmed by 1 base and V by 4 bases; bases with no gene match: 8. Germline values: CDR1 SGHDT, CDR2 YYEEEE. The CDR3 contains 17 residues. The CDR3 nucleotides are TGTGCCAGCAGCCGACTAGCGGGACGTGATGGCACAGATACGCAGTATTTT. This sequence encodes CASSRLAGRDGTDTQYF.

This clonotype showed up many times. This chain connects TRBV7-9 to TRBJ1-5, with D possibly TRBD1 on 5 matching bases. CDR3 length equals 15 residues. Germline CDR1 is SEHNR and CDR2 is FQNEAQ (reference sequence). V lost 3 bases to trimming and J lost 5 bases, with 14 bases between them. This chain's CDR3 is CASSLGGVGDQPQHF. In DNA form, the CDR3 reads TGTGCCAGCAGCTTGGGGGGTGTGGGAGATCAGCCCCAGCATTTT.

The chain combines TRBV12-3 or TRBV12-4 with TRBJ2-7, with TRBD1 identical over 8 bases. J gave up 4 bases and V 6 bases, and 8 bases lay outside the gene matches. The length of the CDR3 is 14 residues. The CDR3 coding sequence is TGTGCCAGCAGCTCCGACAGGGGCTTTTACGAGCAGTACTTC. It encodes CASSSDRGFYEQYF.

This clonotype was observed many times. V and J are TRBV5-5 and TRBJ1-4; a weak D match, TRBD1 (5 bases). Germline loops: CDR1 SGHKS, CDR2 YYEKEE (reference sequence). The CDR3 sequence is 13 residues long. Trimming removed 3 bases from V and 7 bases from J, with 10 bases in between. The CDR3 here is CASSWGTSEKLFF. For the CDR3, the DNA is TGTGCCAGCAGCTGGGGGACGAGTGAAAAACTGTTTTTT. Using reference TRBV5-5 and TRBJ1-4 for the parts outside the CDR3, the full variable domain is DAGVTQSPTHLIKTRGQQVTLRCSPISGHKSVSWYQQVLGQGPQFIFQYYEKEERGRGNFPDRFSARQFPNYSSELNVNALLLGDSALYLCASSWGTSEKLFFGSGTQLSVL.

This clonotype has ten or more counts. The DNA of the CDR3 is TGTGCCAGCAGCCCACAGGGAACAGATACGCAGTATTTT. This translates into CASSPQGTDTQYF. V gene TRBV7-6 combines with J gene TRBJ2-3; D possibly corresponds to TRBD1 (6 bases). CDR3 length: 13 residues. V was trimmed by 5 bases and J by 3 bases, leaving 9 bases between them. Germline V gene lookup returns CDR1 SGHVS and CDR2 FNYEAQ.

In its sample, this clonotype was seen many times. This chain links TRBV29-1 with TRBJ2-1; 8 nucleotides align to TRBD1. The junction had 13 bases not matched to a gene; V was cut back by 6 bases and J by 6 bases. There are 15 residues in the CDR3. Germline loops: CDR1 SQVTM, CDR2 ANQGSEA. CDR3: CSVSEGQGWGNEQFF. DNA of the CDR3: TGCAGCGTCTCCGAAGGACAGGGATGGGGCAATGAGCAGTTCTTC.

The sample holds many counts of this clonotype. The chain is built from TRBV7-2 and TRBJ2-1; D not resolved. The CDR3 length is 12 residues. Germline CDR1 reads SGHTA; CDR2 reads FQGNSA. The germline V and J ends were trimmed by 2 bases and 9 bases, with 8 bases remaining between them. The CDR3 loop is CASSLSLGEQFF. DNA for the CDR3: TGTGCCAGCAGCTTATCACTTGGTGAGCAGTTCTTC.

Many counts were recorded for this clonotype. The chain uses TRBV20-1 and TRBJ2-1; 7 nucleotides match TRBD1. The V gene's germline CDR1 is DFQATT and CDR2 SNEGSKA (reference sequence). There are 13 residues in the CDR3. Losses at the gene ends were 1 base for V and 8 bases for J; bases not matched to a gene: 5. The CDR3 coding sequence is TGCAGTGCTAGAGGGACCCAGGGGGATGAGCAGTTCTTC. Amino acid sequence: CSARGTQGDEQFF.

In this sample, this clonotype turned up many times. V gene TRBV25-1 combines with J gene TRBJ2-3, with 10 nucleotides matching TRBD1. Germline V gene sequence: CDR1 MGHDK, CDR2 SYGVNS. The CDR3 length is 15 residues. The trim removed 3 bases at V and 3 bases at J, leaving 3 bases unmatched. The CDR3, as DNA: TGTGCCAGCAGTGAGAGACAGGGGGCAACAGATACGCAGTATTTT. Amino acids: CASSERQGATDTQYF.

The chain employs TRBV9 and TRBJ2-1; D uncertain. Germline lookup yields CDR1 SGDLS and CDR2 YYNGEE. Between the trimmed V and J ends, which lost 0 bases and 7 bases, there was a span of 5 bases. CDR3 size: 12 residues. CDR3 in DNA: TGTGCCAGCAGCGTAGATGAGAATGAGCAGTTCTTC. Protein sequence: CASSVDENEQFF.

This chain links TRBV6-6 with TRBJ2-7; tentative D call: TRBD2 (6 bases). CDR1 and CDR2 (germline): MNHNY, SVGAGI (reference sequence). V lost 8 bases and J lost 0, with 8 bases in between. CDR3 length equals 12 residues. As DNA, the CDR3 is TGTGCCAGCGGGACTGACTCCTACGAGCAGTACTTC. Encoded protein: CASGTDSYEQYF.

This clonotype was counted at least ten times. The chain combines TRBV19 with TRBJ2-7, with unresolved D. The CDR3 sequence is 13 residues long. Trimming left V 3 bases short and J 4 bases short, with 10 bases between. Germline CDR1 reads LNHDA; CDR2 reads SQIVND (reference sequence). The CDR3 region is CASSILVGYEQYF. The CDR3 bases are TGTGCCAGTAGTATCCTGGTTGGATACGAGCAGTACTTC.

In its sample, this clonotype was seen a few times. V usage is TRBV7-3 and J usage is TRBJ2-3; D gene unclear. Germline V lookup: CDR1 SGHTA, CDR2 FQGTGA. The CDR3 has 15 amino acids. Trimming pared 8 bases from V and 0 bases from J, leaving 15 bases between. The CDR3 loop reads CASGPAGSSTDTQYF. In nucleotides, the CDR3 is TGTGCCAGCGGACCGGCAGGCTCTAGCACAGATACGCAGTATTTT.

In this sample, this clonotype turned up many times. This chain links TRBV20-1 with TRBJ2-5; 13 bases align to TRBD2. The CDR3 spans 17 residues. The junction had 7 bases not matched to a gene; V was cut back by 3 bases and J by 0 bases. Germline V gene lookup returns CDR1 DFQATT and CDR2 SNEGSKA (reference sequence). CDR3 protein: CSASGGTSGTYQETQYF. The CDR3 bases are TGCAGTGCTAGTGGCGGGACTAGCGGGACATACCAAGAGACCCAGTACTTC.

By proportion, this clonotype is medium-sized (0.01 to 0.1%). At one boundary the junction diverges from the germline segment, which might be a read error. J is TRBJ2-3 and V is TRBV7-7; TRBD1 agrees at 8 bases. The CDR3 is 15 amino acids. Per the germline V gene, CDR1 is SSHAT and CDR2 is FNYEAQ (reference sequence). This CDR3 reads CASSSGTGFWDTQYF. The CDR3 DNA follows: TGTGCTAGCAGCTCCGGGACAGGCTTTTGGGATACGCAGTATTTT.

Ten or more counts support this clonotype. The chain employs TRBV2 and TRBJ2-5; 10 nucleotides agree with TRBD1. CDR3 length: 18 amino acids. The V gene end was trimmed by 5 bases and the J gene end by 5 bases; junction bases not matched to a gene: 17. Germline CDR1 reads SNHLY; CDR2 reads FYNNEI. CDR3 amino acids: CASSPGQGTTRGPETQYF. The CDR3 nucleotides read TGTGCCAGCAGTCCGGGACAGGGGACTACCCGAGGTCCGGAGACCCAGTACTTC. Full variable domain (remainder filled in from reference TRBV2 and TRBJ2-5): EPEVTQTPSHQVTQMGQEVILRCVPISNHLYFYWYRQILGQKVEFLVSFYNNEISEKSEIFDDQFSVERPDGSNFTLKIRSTKLEDSAMYFCASSPGQGTTRGPETQYFGPGTRLLVL.

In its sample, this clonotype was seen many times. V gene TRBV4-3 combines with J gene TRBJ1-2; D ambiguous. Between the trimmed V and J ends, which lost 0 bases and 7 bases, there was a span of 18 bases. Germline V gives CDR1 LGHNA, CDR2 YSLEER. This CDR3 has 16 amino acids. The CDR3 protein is CASSQEVGNPGPGYTF. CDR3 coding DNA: TGCGCCAGCAGCCAAGAAGTAGGAAACCCCGGACCTGGCTACACCTTC.

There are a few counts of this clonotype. The CDR3 DNA sequence: TGTGCCAGCAGCTTGGAAGGGGACCCCCGAAACATTCAGTACTTC. Translating it yields CASSLEGDPRNIQYF. The chain is built from TRBV5-5 and TRBJ2-4, with D perhaps given as TRBD1 or TRBD2 (5 bases each). Trimming removed 0 bases at V and 6 bases at J, with 13 bases between. In germline, CDR1 is SGHKS, CDR2 YYEKEE (reference sequence). This CDR3 comprises 15 residues.

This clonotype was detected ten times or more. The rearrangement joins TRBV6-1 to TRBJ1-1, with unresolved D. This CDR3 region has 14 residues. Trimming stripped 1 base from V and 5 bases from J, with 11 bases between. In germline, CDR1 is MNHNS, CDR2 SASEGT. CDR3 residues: CASSEGDRRTEAFF. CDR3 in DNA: TGTGCCAGCAGTGAAGGGGATCGGAGAACTGAAGCTTTCTTT.

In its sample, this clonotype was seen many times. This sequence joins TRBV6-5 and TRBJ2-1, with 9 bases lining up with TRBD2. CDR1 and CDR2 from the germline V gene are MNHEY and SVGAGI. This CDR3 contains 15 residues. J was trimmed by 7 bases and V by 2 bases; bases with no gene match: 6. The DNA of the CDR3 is TGTGCCAGCAGTTACGGCGGGAGGGCCTGGAATGAGCAGTTCTTC. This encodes CASSYGGRAWNEQFF.

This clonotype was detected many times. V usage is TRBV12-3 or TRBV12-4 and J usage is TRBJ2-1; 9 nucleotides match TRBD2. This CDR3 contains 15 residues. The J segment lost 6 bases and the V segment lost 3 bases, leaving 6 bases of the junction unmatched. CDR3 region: CASSLGSGRPNEQFF. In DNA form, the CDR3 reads TGTGCCAGCAGTTTGGGAAGCGGGAGGCCCAATGAGCAGTTCTTC.

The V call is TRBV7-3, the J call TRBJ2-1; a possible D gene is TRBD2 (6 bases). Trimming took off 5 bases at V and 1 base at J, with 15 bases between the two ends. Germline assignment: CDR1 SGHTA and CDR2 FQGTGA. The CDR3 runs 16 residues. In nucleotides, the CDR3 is TGTGCCAGCAGCCCCCCGGGGGTAGCATCCTACAATGAGCAGTTCTTC. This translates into CASSPPGVASYNEQFF.

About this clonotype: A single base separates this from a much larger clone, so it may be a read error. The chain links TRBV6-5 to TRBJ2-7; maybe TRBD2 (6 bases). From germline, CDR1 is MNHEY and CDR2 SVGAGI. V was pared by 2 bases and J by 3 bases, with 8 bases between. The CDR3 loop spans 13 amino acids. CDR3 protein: CASSYGTYYEQYF. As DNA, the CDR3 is TGTGCCAGCAGTTACGGGACTTACTACGAGCAGTACTTC.

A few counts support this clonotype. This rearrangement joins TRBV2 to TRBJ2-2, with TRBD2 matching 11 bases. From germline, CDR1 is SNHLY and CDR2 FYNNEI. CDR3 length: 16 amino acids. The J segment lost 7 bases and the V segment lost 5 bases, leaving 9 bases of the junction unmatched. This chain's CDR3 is CASSYTSGSIGGELFF. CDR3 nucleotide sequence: TGTGCCAGCAGTTACACTAGCGGGAGTATCGGCGGGGAGCTGTTTTTT.